Included here is one TCR beta chain sequence, with context. Its antigen is unidentified. This sample was taken from a study of T cell responses to AZD1222 COVID-19 vaccine. Whole-study results and caveats: Unmutated variant regions are reportedly the target of nearly half of TCRs that are spike-specific. Spike-wide coverage was observed for vaccine-associated CD4 TCRs, with dominant responses at 160-218 and 743-854.

The CDR3 is 12 amino acids. The germline V gene encodes CDR1 SGHRS and CDR2 YFSETQ. Between the trimmed V and J ends, which lost 8 bases and 5 bases, there was a span of 13 bases. Second-dose recipients at about 4 or about 12 weeks were treated as one pooled group. Repertoires were generated with immunoSEQ multiplex PCR, while TCRdb's copy carries only in-frame clones and drops some. The sample lists approximately 110,000 clones; 92% were seen once. The chain employs TRBV5-1 and TRBJ1-2; D might be TRBD1 (6 bases). This sequence originates from an adult who received the AZD1222 COVID-19 vaccine. This specimen consisted of peripheral blood, obtained 28 days after the second AZD1222 dose. The CDR3 nucleotides read TGCGCCAGTCAAGGACAGCAGTATGGCTACACCTTC. Translated: CASQGQQYGYTF.